The 23 T cell receptor beta chains given below trace back to one sample, sequenced in a study of T cells in Graves' hyperthyroidism and ophthalmopathy. RNA transcripts gave rise to amplified TCR beta CDR3 regions. The HTBI primer set served for first-round RT-PCR of the TCR CDR3. TCRdb called the multiplex PCR reads again in MiXCR, with one record for every CDR3 protein. This table holds under 350,000 distinct CDR3 sequences, 15% to 20% found once. The sample was blood. The receptors originated from a woman aged 55-70 years with Graves' ophthalmopathy.

The chain is built from TRBV4-2 and TRBJ2-2; 8 nucleotides align to TRBD1. Trimming cost V 10 bases and J 7 bases; bases outside gene matches: 5. Looked up from germline, CDR1 is LGHNA and CDR2 is YNFKEQ. The CDR3 covers 12 residues. The CDR3 region is CATRTGYGELFF. For the CDR3, the DNA is TGTGCCACCCGGACAGGGTACGGGGAGCTGTTTTTT.

This clonotype showed up many times. V and J are TRBV2 and TRBJ1-6; 7 nucleotides match TRBD1. This CDR3 is 13 amino acids long. Germline V gene lookup returns CDR1 SNHLY and CDR2 FYNNEI. V shed 9 bases and J 7 bases; nucleotides not matched to a gene: 6. CDR3 bases: TGTGCCAGACACAGGGGTCCCAATTCACCCCTCCACTTT. Protein: CARHRGPNSPLHF.

This clonotype was counted ten times or more. The chain carries TRBV11-2 and TRBJ2-2; a possible D gene is TRBD1 (5 bases). Trimming took off 1 base at V and 6 bases at J, with 12 bases between the two ends. The CDR3 has 15 residues. In germline, CDR1 is SGHAT, CDR2 FQNNGV. The CDR3, as DNA: TGTGCCAGCAGCTTAGCGCCAGGGTCGGCCGGGGAGCTGTTTTTT. This translates into CASSLAPGSAGELFF.

This clonotype was counted many times. The chain carries TRBV12-3 or TRBV12-4 and TRBJ2-3; TRBD1 matches 10 bases. This CDR3 region has 15 residues. V gave up 0 bases and J gave up 4 bases; unmatched junction bases: 1. CDR3 sequence (DNA): TGTGCCAGCAGTTTAGCGGGGACAGGGGCAGATACGCAGTATTTT. Protein product: CASSLAGTGADTQYF.

On this clonotype: At one boundary the junction diverges from the germline segment, which might be a read error. This chain connects TRBV11-3 to TRBJ2-1; D is undetermined. Germline lookup yields CDR1 SGHNT and CDR2 YENEEA. The CDR3 covers 10 residues. DNA of the CDR3: TGTGCCAGCAGTGAGGAAAGGCAGCTCTTC. This translates into CASSEERQLF.

This clonotype was found many times. The rearrangement joins TRBV12-3 or TRBV12-4 to TRBJ2-5; possible D gene TRBD1, 6 bases. Trimming shortened V by 5 bases and J by 1 base, and 8 bases separated the two germline ends. The CDR3 runs 13 residues. In DNA, the CDR3 is TGTGCCAGCAGTCGGGACACCCAAGAGACCCAGTACTTC. This sequence encodes CASSRDTQETQYF.

V and J are TRBV6-5 and TRBJ2-2; no reliable D call. Trimming left V 2 bases short and J 5 bases short, with 12 bases between. The germline V gene has CDR1 MNHEY and CDR2 SVGAGI. The CDR3 is 15 amino acids. The CDR3 here is CASSYPGRTTGELFF. The CDR3 coding sequence is TGTGCCAGCAGTTACCCCGGGCGAACGACCGGGGAGCTGTTTTTT.

This chain joins TRBV18 and TRBJ1-5, with a tentative D call TRBD1 (6 bases). The V end was cut by 3 bases, the J end by 4 bases, with 13 bases between. Germline CDR1 KGHSH, CDR2 LQKENI. The CDR3 loop spans 15 amino acids. The CDR3: CASSPTLQGNQPQHF. In nucleotides, the CDR3 is TGTGCCAGCTCACCGACCCTCCAGGGGAATCAGCCCCAGCATTTT.

This chain links TRBV27 with TRBJ2-3; 9 bases are shared with TRBD1. The CDR3 totals 18 residues. V was clipped by 0 bases and J by 7 bases; unmatched bases: 14. Germline CDR1 reads MNHEY; CDR2 reads SMNVEV (reference sequence). The CDR3 nucleotides are TGTGCCAGCAGTTTATCGGGCCGCTTCTTGGACAGGGGAAATACGCAGTATTTT. The encoded protein is CASSLSGRFLDRGNTQYF.

This rearrangement joins TRBV18 to TRBJ2-1; 9 bases map to TRBD1. This CDR3 is 16 amino acids long. Germline CDR1 KGHSH, CDR2 LQKENI. V was clipped by 0 bases and J by 1 base; unmatched bases: 1. Here the CDR3 reads CASSPPTGGSYNEQFF. The CDR3 DNA sequence: TGTGCCAGCTCACCACCGACAGGGGGGTCCTACAATGAGCAGTTCTTC.

This clonotype was picked up a small number of times. The chain is built from TRBV6-5 and TRBJ1-6, with 11 bases aligning to TRBD1. CDR1 and CDR2 from the germline V gene are MNHEY and SVGAGI. There are 15 residues in the CDR3. The V segment lost 4 bases and the J segment 8 bases; nucleotides outside the gene matches: 4. Here the CDR3 reads CASSSGQGAYSPLHF. The CDR3 DNA reads as TGTGCCAGCAGTTCCGGACAGGGGGCTTATTCACCCCTCCACTTT.

In this sample, this clonotype turned up a few times. This chain joins TRBV7-2 and TRBJ2-3; D uncertain. Trimming removed 5 bases at V and 4 bases at J, with 22 bases between. The CDR3 runs to 17 residues. The germline CDR1 and CDR2 sequences are SGHTA and FQGNSA. DNA for the CDR3: TGTGCCAGCAGCACTCATGTGTCAGCGAACCGACCAGATACGCAGTATTTT. It is translated as CASSTHVSANRPDTQYF. The full variable domain, in which reference TRBV7-2 and TRBJ2-3 provide the parts outside the CDR3, is GAGVSQSPSNKVTEKGKDVELRCDPISGHTALYWYRQSLGQGLEFLIYFQGNSAPDKSGLPSDRFSAERTGGSVSTLTIQRTQQEDSAVYLCASSTHVSANRPDTQYFGPGTRLTVL.

This clonotype was counted ten times or more. This rearrangement joins TRBV2 to TRBJ2-1, with D perhaps TRBD1 or TRBD2 (5 bases each). With 9 bases removed from V and 8 bases from J, the gap between germline ends came to 14 bases. The CDR3 has 12 residues. Germline assignment: CDR1 SNHLY and CDR2 FYNNEI. The CDR3 region is CARGTSGYEQFF. CDR3 nucleotides: TGTGCCAGAGGGACCAGCGGCTATGAGCAGTTCTTC.

The V gene is TRBV7-8, the J gene TRBJ2-5; D call uncertain. The CDR3 is made up of 20 amino acids. Trimming cost V 1 base and J 1 base, with 25 bases left between them. The germline V gene encodes CDR1 SGHVS and CDR2 FQNEAQ. DNA of the CDR3: TGTGCCAGCAGCTTAGTGTCGAGAGTGAGCTTCAGACGCACCCAAGAGACCCAGTACTTC. This sequence encodes CASSLVSRVSFRRTQETQYF. Full variable domain (missing parts from reference TRBV7-8 and TRBJ2-5): GAGVSQSPRYKVAKRGQDVALRCDPISGHVSLFWYQQALGQGPEFLTYFQNEAQLDKSGLPSDRFFAERPEGSVSTLKIQRTQQEDSAVYLCASSLVSRVSFRRTQETQYFGPGTRLLVL.

This chain joins TRBV6-1 and TRBJ2-5, with D uncertain. The germline CDR1 and CDR2 sequences are MNHNS and SASEGT. There are 14 residues in the CDR3. The germline V and J ends were trimmed by 5 bases and 5 bases, with 15 bases remaining between them. CDR3 nucleotide sequence: TGTGCCAGCAGTCCGGGCCCGTCGAAGGAGACCCAGTACTTC. As protein: CASSPGPSKETQYF.

Details on this clonotype: A much larger clone sits a single nucleotide away, making a read error possible. The chain joins TRBV12-3 or TRBV12-4 to TRBJ1-5, with D perhaps TRBD1 (6 bases). V was cut by 5 bases and J by 0 bases, with 14 bases left in between. This CDR3 region has 16 residues. The CDR3 DNA sequence: TGTGCCAGCAGTCCTAGACAGGTTAATAGCAATCAGCCCCAGCATTTT. Its protein product is CASSPRQVNSNQPQHF.

The chain joins TRBV13 to TRBJ2-5, with D possibly matching TRBD1 (6 bases). Germline V gives CDR1 PRHDT, CDR2 FYEKMQ (reference sequence). V was cut by 0 bases and J by 14 bases, with 19 bases left in between. The CDR3 runs 14 residues. CDR3: CASSLGLVSGTIYF. Here the CDR3 DNA reads TGTGCCAGCAGCTTAGGCCTGGTTTCAGGGACAATATACTTC.

This clonotype was counted between two and nine times. V is TRBV4-3 and J is TRBJ1-2, with TRBD1 identical over 9 bases. There are 16 residues in the CDR3. Trimming at V came to 0 bases and at J to 5 bases, leaving 7 bases not matched to a gene. The germline V gene encodes CDR1 LGHNA and CDR2 YSLEER. CDR3 nucleotide sequence: TGCGCCAGCAGCCAAGAAAGGACAGGGGCAGGGTATGGCTACACCTTC. This codes for CASSQERTGAGYGYTF.

The chain links TRBV4-1 to TRBJ1-6; no clear D. The germline gives CDR1 MGHRA, CDR2 YSYEKL. The CDR3 is 13 residues long. V shed 5 bases and J shed 6 bases, with 8 bases lying between them. This chain's CDR3 is CASSYSPNSPLHF. The CDR3 DNA sequence: TGCGCCAGCAGCTATTCCCCTAATTCACCCCTCCACTTT.

In this sample, this clonotype turned up a few times. The V call is TRBV5-8, the J call TRBJ2-7; 10 nucleotides agree with TRBD1. The CDR3 extends over 18 amino acids. J gave up 7 bases and V 4 bases, and 20 bases lay outside the gene matches. Germline lookup yields CDR1 SGHTS and CDR2 YDEGEE. The CDR3 spells CASSGGRDRGRTLGEQYF. In DNA form, the CDR3 reads TGTGCCAGCAGCGGAGGCCGGGACAGGGGCCGCACCTTGGGGGAGCAGTACTTC.

This CDR3 reads CASSVGVATNTGELFF. The CDR3 DNA follows: TGTGCCAGCAGCGTAGGGGTAGCGACGAACACCGGGGAGCTGTTTTTT. This rearrangement joins TRBV9 to TRBJ2-2, with a weak D call TRBD2 (5 bases). CDR3 length: 16 residues. Germline values: CDR1 SGDLS, CDR2 YYNGEE. Trimming took 0 bases from V and 0 from J, leaving 9 bases between them.

This clonotype was counted ten times or more. The chain carries TRBV6-2 or TRBV6-3 and TRBJ2-3, with a weak D call TRBD2 (6 bases). CDR1 MNHEY and CDR2 SVGEGT come from the germline V gene. This CDR3 comprises 16 residues. Trimming shortened V by 0 bases and J by 3 bases, and 13 bases separated the two germline ends. This CDR3 reads CASSYSGLHETDTQYF. For the CDR3, the DNA is TGTGCCAGCAGTTACTCCGGACTACATGAAACAGATACGCAGTATTTT.

This clonotype was seen more than once but under ten times. The chain couples TRBV12-3 or TRBV12-4 to TRBJ1-4; D not resolved. The ends were cut back, 3 bases at V and 0 bases at J, with 11 bases in the middle. The CDR3 runs to 16 residues. DNA for the CDR3: TGTGCCAGCAGTTTCAACAGTGCAGCAACTAATGAAAAACTGTTTTTT. This gives the protein CASSFNSAATNEKLFF.